The 9 T cell receptor beta chains listed next were all sequenced from one sample in a study of control samples from healthy donors and cancer patients. Generated by immunoSEQ multiplex PCR, the TCRdb table keeps only in-frame clones and is missing some. Of more than 75,000 clones listed, 70% to 90% are singletons. The material sequenced was PBMCs. The receptors derive from a woman in her fifties or sixties with head and neck cancer.

The chain's CDR3 is CASSPGTYSNQPQHF. CDR3 in DNA: TGTGCCAGTAGCCCCGGGACTTATAGCAATCAGCCCCAGCATTTT. The V gene is TRBV19, the J gene TRBJ1-5, with a possible D match to TRBD1 (5 bases). CDR3 size: 15 residues. Trimming left V 6 bases short and J 0 bases short, with 12 bases between. Germline-derived CDR1 and CDR2 are LNHDA and SQIVND (reference sequence). The entire variable domain, with the rest obtained from reference TRBV19 and TRBJ1-5, is as follows: DGGITQSPKYLFRKEGQNVTLSCEQNLNHDAMYWYRQDPGQGLRLIYYSQIVNDFQKGDIAEGYSVSREKKESFPLTVTSAQKNPTAFYLCASSPGTYSNQPQHFGDGTRLSIL.

The gene calls are TRBV4-2 and TRBJ2-1; 7 nucleotides match TRBD2. The CDR3 covers 15 residues. Germline CDR1 reads LGHNA; CDR2 reads YNFKEQ. Germline trimming cut 2 bases from V and 6 bases from J; bases unmatched to any gene: 7. Here the CDR3 DNA reads TGTGCCAGCAGCCAACTCCGAGCGGGATCCAATGAGCAGTTCTTC. It yields the protein CASSQLRAGSNEQFF.

The chain employs TRBV10-1 and TRBJ2-1; 8 bases map to TRBD2. V lost 3 bases to trimming and J lost 6 bases; unmatched junction nucleotides: 7. The CDR3 is made up of 15 amino acids. Germline-derived CDR1 and CDR2 are WNHNN and SYGVQD (reference sequence). Here the CDR3 reads CASSESAGVGNEQFF. For the CDR3, the DNA is TGCGCCAGCAGTGAATCAGCGGGAGTGGGCAATGAGCAGTTCTTC.

This clone was seen just once. V is TRBV28 and J is TRBJ1-1; the D is unclear. This CDR3 contains 12 residues. Trimming left V 2 bases short and J 3 bases short, with 4 bases between. Looked up from germline, CDR1 is MDHEN and CDR2 is SYDVKM. The CDR3 coding sequence is TGTGCCAGCAGTTTAGAATACACTGAAGCTTTCTTT. Protein product: CASSLEYTEAFF.

The chain has TRBV5-1 and TRBJ1-1; D gene ambiguous. Trimming stripped 0 bases from V and 2 bases from J, with 8 bases between. Germline CDR1 and CDR2: SGHRS and YFSETQ. The CDR3 is 14 amino acids. The CDR3 region is CASSLGGFNTEAFF. CDR3 sequence (DNA): TGCGCCAGCAGCTTGGGGGGATTTAACACTGAAGCTTTCTTT.

This sequence joins TRBV3-1 (or the pseudogene TRBV3-2) and TRBJ2-1; possibly TRBD2 for D (5 bases). Germline CDR1 is LGHDT and CDR2 is YNNKEL (reference sequence). Trimming cost V 4 bases and J 7 bases, with 14 bases left between them. The CDR3 extends over 14 amino acids. CDR3 DNA sequence: TGTGCCAGCAGCCGGGTGGGAGTGCAAAATGAGCAGTTCTTC. The encoded protein is CASSRVGVQNEQFF.

This sequence joins TRBV5-4 and TRBJ1-1; TRBD1 aligns across 8 bases. The germline gives CDR1 SGHNT, CDR2 YYREEE (reference sequence). Germline trimming cut 0 bases from V and 5 bases from J; bases unmatched to any gene: 18. This CDR3 spans 19 amino acids. The DNA for the CDR3 is TGTGCCAGCAGCTTGGATGGTTTGGCAGGGGGCGCCTCCAATACTGAAGCTTTCTTT. Protein product: CASSLDGLAGGASNTEAFF.

J is TRBJ2-6 and V is TRBV6-4; 8 nucleotides match TRBD1. Germline lookup yields CDR1 MRHNA and CDR2 SNTAGT. With V trimmed by 3 bases and J by 0 bases, 4 bases remained unmatched. The CDR3 is 17 amino acids. CDR3 DNA: TGTGCCAGCAGTGAAGGGACAGGTATCTCTGGGGCCAACGTCCTGACTTTC. Translated: CASSEGTGISGANVLTF.

The chain recombines TRBV19 with TRBJ2-7; 8 bases align to TRBD1. V was clipped by 7 bases and J by 0 bases; unmatched bases: 2. Germline V gene data show CDR1 as LNHDA and CDR2 as SQIVND (reference sequence). CDR3 size: 13 residues. In DNA, the CDR3 is TGTGCCAGTAAGGACAGGGCCTCCTACGAGCAGTACTTC. It specifies CASKDRASYEQYF.